Described below is a single T cell receptor beta chain sequence and its context. These data belong to a study of CD8 T cells in Susac syndrome. With random hexamers, reverse transcription was performed on about 0.5 to 1 ug of RNA. TCRdb reprocessed the immunoSEQ multiplex PCR reads with MiXCR, giving one entry per CDR3 protein. The top ten clones hold approximately 0.2% of a sample with hundreds of thousands of distinct CDR3 sequences, over 75% of them seen once. Negative isolation was used for CD8+ and CD4+ T cells, and FACS enrichment was applied to TEMRA cells. CDR1 SGHAT and CDR2 FQNNGV come from the germline V gene. This CDR3 spans 14 amino acids. The germline V and J ends were trimmed by 4 bases and 1 base, with 7 bases remaining between them.

The sequenced material came from CD8+ T cells from PBMCs. The J gene is TRBJ2-2, the V gene TRBV11-2; D gene unclear. The receptor was derived from a human donor with multiple sclerosis. The CDR3 sequence: CASSSLRNTGELFF. The CDR3 bases are TGTGCCAGCAGCTCACTGAGGAACACCGGGGAGCTGTTTTTT.